This T cell receptor beta chain comes out of a study of blood T cell repertoires in COVID-19. On the study more broadly: COVID-19 samples from acute and convalescent phases originated in the United States, Italy and Spain. PBMCs, B-cell-depleted T cells, or T cells were the source of the cDNA or gDNA that made up the material.

Original processing methods: Amplified reference gene primers provided the basis for estimating nucleated cell counts. Generated by immunoSEQ multiplex PCR, the TCRdb table keeps only in-frame clones and is missing some. V and J calls and clone size are those listed in that table; D and trimming were worked out from the DNA. In the table there are about 190,000 clones, roughly four fifths of which are singletons. CDR3 length equals 12 residues. Germline assignment: CDR1 SGHTA and CDR2 FQGNSA. V gave up 4 bases and J gave up 5 bases, with 8 bases separating them. Sample: peripheral blood. This receptor was taken from a woman in her forties or fifties with acute or convalescent COVID-19. The rearrangement links TRBV7-2 to TRBJ1-1; no clear D. The CDR3 sequence is CASSSGGTEAFF. The CDR3 DNA sequence: TGTGCCAGCAGCTCCGGAGGGACTGAAGCTTTCTTT. Combining the CDR3 with reference TRBV7-2 and TRBJ1-1 gives the whole variable domain GAGVSQSPSNKVTEKGKDVELRCDPISGHTALYWYRQSLGQGLEFLIYFQGNSAPDKSGLPSDRFSAERTGGSVSTLTIQRTQQEDSAVYLCASSSGGTEAFFGQGTRLTVV.